This T cell receptor beta chain was documented in a study of blood T cells in healthy people across ages. Study-level findings and limits: Roughly linear declines in TCR beta diversity per million T cells occurred with age.

Unmatched junction bases numbered 5, after V lost 0 bases and J lost 4 bases. The CDR3 sequence is 15 residues long. The V gene's germline CDR1 is SEHNR and CDR2 FQNEAQ (reference sequence). PCR was performed a second time for about 7 to 11 cycles using a sample-barcoded 5' primer and a J-beta primer mix. TCRdb passed the 5' RACE reads through MiXCR, listing each CDR3 protein once. In the table there are a few hundred thousand distinct CDR3 sequences, 25% to 35% of which are singletons. As for this clonotype: The antigen is unknown.

These data are also associated with another study on T cells of mothers and their children. That source reports: Each child contributed several million TCR beta CDR3 reads, while each mother contributed over 8.5 million.

This receptor was obtained from a boy between 2 and 15 years old in good health. Sequencing was carried out using blood. The rearrangement uses TRBV7-9 and TRBJ1-2; the match to TRBD1 covers 7 bases. This CDR3 reads CASSLAGGRFYGYTF. CDR3 in DNA: TGTGCCAGCAGCTTAGCAGGGGGCCGTTTCTATGGCTACACCTTC.